The following is a T cell receptor beta chain sequence with its context. The antigen is undetermined. Neighboring lung without atypia was obtained no less than 2 cm from the tumor margin. This sample was included in a study of T cells in localized non-small cell lung cancer. Findings of the study overall: There were a median 57 of the top 100 tumor clones appearing in adjacent lung.

The data were produced by immunoSEQ multiplex PCR, yet TCRdb's version contains in-frame clones alone and is incomplete. The sample has some 6,700 clones, 14% to 15% seen once. Sequences were derived from normal lung tissue next to the tumor, sampled before any cancer treatment. The sequence was collected from a male donor aged 60 or over with stage II squamous cell lung carcinoma.

DNA of the CDR3: TGTGCCAGCAGCTACCCAGGACAGTCCCTATTGAACACTGAAGCTTTCTTT. The encoded protein is CASSYPGQSLLNTEAFF. V gene TRBV6-8 combines with J gene TRBJ1-1; TRBD1 might be the D (6 bases). The germline gives CDR1 MNHGY, CDR2 SAAAGT. V dropped 6 bases and J dropped 0 bases, with 20 bases sitting between them. The CDR3 has 17 amino acids.